The entry that follows covers one T cell receptor (beta chain) sequence. Which antigen it targets is not known. No clone much larger than this one lies a single base away; base qualities are absent. The library was prepared using the immunoSEQ multiplex PCR assay. DNA from the cultured, isolated CD4+ T cells was subjected to TCR beta CDR3 sequencing. The authors' pipeline ran thus. The analysis removed non-productive TCR sequences, trimmed reads to the CDR3 region, and retained only CDR3s that were 7 or more amino acids long. Antigen-specific clonotypes were identified with the MANAFEST web app by comparing expansion in peptide wells against reference cultures. To count as positive, a clone had to show expansion at FDR<0.05 compared with the reference and with all other wells, an odds ratio above 5, and a frequency above 0.1% in two replicate wells. A clonotype was called cross-reactive if it was significantly expanded both in SARS-CoV-2 spike wells and in at least one common cold coronavirus spike condition. Levenshtein distance calculated with the stringdist R package was used to assess CDR3 similarity, and unrooted trees were constructed with ape in R 3.6.1. The table comes from immuneACCESS by way of TCRdb, which keeps in-frame sequences with V and J called. Part of the clones is missing from these tables; in studies checked, under half for an unresolved V gene and the rest for unknown reasons. V and J calls and clone size come straight from that table; D and trimming were deduced from the DNA. The sample records tens of thousands of clones, around 70% of which are singletons. Roughly 2% of the sample goes to the ten largest clones.

After around 10 days of culture, CD4+ T cells were isolated with the EasySep CD4+ T cell isolation kit. Two doses of either the BNT162b2 or the mRNA-1273 mRNA SARS-CoV-2 vaccine were administered to participants. The absence of prior SARS-CoV-2 infection in healthy vaccine recipients was confirmed by negative nucleocapsid antibodies before and after vaccination. On days 3 and 7, half of the culture medium was replaced with fresh IL-2-containing medium. Each peptide stimulation condition was cultured in triplicate wells unless otherwise noted. Using Ficoll-Paque Plus gradient centrifugation, PBMC were separated from whole blood and then either used fresh or cryopreserved at -140C. The QIAamp micro DNA kit was used to extract genomic DNA from the cultured CD4+ T cells. The data belong to a study of vaccination effects on CD4 cells after COVID-19 (dated 2022 in TCRdb). Describing the broader study: To identify antigen-specific CD4+ T cell clonotypes by their expansion, the ViraFEST assay first stimulated PBMC with viral peptide pools and then applied TCR sequencing. Post-vaccine samples across the study were collected a median of 72 days after the second dose, with a range of 14 to 241. Roughly 2 million PBMC per well were cultured in IMDM with around 5% human AB serum, 10 IU/ml IL-2 and gentamicin, plus 10 ug/ml peptides. In both COVID-19 convalescent patients and infection-naive vaccine recipients, the study compared SARS-CoV-2 spike-specific CD4+ TCR repertoires from before mRNA vaccination with those from after it. Altogether, around eleven COVID-19 convalescent patients and 4 SARS-CoV-2-naive healthy vaccine recipients made up the full study. Cultures from other donors in the study were sequenced using the Oncomine TCR Beta short-read assay on an Illumina iSeq 100.

The germline V gene specifies SGHRS as CDR1 and YFSETQ as CDR2. Cut back by 0 bases and 7 bases, the V and J ends lie 16 bases apart. Measured from the cysteine to the phenylalanine, the CDR3 is 16 residues long. The entry retains the CDR3 DNA only, 48 bases that are in frame from base 1. Study-wide findings and limitations: At late post-vaccination timepoints, both infection-induced and vaccine-induced clones showed marked clonal contraction, consistent with waning T cell responses. Limitations of the study were the small number of convalescent patients and the absence of early post-infection timepoints. In healthy vaccine recipients, vaccine-induced clones were almost all SARS-CoV-2 mono-reactive, with only 1 of 255 being cross-reactive with common cold coronaviruses.

Sequencing was performed on CD4+ T cells from PBMCs cultured without peptide, taken after COVID-19 vaccination. The receptor's source is a human donor who received a COVID-19 vaccine. This sequence uses TRBV5-1 and TRBJ2-2; the D match is possibly TRBD1 or TRBD2, with 5 bases aligned in each. Here is the DNA: TGCGCCAGCAGCTTGGTTCGGGACGGAGTTGGCGGGGAGCTGTTTTTT. This yields the protein CASSLVRDGVGGELFF.